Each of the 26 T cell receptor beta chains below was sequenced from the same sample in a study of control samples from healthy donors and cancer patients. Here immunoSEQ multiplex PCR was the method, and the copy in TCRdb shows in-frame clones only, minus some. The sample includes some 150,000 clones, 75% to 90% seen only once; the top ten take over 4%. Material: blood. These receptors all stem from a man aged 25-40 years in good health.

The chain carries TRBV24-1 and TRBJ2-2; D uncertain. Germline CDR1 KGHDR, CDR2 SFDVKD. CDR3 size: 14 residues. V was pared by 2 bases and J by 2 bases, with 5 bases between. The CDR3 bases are TGTGCCACCAGTGATTCGACTAACACCGGGGAGCTGTTTTTT. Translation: CATSDSTNTGELFF.

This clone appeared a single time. CDR3 residues: CASSPTSTSGSRGEQYF. The CDR3 region has the DNA TGTGCCAGCAGCCCAACGTCGACTAGCGGGAGCCGTGGTGAGCAGTACTTC. The V and J genes are TRBV11-3 and TRBJ2-7; 12 nucleotides line up with TRBD2. V was pared by 5 bases and J by 7 bases, with 15 bases of the junction left unmatched. This CDR3 is 17 amino acids long. From germline, CDR1 is SGHNT and CDR2 YENEEA.

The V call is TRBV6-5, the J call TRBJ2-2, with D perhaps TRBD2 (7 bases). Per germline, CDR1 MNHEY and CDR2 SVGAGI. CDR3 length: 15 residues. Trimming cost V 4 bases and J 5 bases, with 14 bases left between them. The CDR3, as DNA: TGTGCCAGCAGTTCTCCGGGGGGCGGAACCGGGGAGCTGTTTTTT. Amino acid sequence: CASSSPGGGTGELFF.

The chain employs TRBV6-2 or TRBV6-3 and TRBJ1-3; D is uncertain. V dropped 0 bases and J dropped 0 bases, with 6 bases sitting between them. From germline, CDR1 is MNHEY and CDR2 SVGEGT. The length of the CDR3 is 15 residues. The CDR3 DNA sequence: TGTGCCAGCAGTTACTCGATTCACTCTGGAAACACCATATATTTT. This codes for CASSYSIHSGNTIYF.

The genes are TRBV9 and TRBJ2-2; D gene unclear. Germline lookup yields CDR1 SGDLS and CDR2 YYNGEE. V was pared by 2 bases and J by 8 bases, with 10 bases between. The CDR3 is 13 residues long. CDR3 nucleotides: TGTGCCAGCAGCGTCGAAAGTTCGGGGGAGCTGTTTTTT. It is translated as CASSVESSGELFF.

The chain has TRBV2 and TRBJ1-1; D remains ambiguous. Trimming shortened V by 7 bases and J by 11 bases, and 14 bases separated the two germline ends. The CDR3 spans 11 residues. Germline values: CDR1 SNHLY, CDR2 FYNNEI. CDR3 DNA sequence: TGTGCCAGCACTCTAAACGCGGAGGCTTTCTTT. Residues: CASTLNAEAFF.

The CDR3 here is CASQLDGSNTEAFF. The CDR3 coding sequence is TGTGCCAGCCAACTAGACGGTTCGAACACTGAAGCTTTCTTT. The chain carries TRBV19 and TRBJ1-1; D not resolved. Per the germline V gene, CDR1 is LNHDA and CDR2 is SQIVND (reference sequence). There are 14 residues in the CDR3. Deletions cut 9 bases from V and 1 base from J, with 15 bases between.

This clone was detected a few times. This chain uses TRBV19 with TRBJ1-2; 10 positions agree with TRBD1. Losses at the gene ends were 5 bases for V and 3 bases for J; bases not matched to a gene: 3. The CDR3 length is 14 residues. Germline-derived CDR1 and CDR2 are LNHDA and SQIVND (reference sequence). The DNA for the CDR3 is TGTGCCAGTAGTGGGACAGGGGACTACTATGGCTACACCTTC. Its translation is CASSGTGDYYGYTF.

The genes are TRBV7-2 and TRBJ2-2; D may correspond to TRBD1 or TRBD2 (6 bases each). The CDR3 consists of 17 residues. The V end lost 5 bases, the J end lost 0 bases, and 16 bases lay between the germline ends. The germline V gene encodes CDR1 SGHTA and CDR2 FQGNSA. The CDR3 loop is CASSLSWGASNTGELFF. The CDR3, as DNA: TGTGCCAGCAGCCTATCTTGGGGGGCATCGAACACCGGGGAGCTGTTTTTT. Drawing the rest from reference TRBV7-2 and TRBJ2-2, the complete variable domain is GAGVSQSPSNKVTEKGKDVELRCDPISGHTALYWYRQSLGQGLEFLIYFQGNSAPDKSGLPSDRFSAERTGGSVSTLTIQRTQQEDSAVYLCASSLSWGASNTGELFFGEGSRLTVL.

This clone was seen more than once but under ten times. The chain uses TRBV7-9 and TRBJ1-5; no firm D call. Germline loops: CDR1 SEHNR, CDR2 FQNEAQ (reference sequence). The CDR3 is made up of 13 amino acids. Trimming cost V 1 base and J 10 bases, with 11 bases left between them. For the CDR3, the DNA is TGTGCCAGCAGCTTAGACGGCAGCAGACCCCAGCATTTT. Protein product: CASSLDGSRPQHF.

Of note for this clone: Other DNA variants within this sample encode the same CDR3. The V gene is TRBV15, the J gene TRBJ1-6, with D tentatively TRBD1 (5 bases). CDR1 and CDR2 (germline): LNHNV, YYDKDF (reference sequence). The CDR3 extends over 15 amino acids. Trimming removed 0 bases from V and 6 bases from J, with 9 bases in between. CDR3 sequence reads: CATSREGQGNSPLHF. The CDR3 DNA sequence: TGTGCCACCAGCAGAGAGGGGCAGGGTAATTCACCCCTCCACTTT.

The CDR3 reads CASSKQIPSTGELFF. The CDR3 DNA sequence: TGTGCCAGCAGTAAACAGATTCCCAGCACCGGGGAGCTGTTTTTT. The chain links TRBV6-5 to TRBJ2-2; D is unresolved. V lost 5 bases, J lost 4 bases, and 14 bases lay in between. The CDR3 spans 15 residues. The V gene's germline CDR1 is MNHEY and CDR2 SVGAGI.

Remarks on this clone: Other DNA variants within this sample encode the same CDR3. The CDR3 sequence: CATSRMSGYQETQYF. The CDR3 bases are TGTGCCACCAGCAGAATGAGCGGCTACCAAGAGACCCAGTACTTC. This sequence joins TRBV15 and TRBJ2-5; possible D gene TRBD2, 5 bases. V was pared by 2 bases and J by 0 bases, with 10 bases between. From germline, CDR1 is LNHNV and CDR2 YYDKDF (reference sequence). The CDR3 is made up of 15 amino acids.

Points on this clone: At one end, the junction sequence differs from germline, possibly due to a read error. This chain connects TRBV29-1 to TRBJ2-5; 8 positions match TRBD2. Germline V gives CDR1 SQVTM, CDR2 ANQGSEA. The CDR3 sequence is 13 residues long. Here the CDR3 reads CSAAGGLERGEDF. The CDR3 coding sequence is TGCAGCGCCGCGGGGGGACTAGAGAGGGGCGAGGACTTC.

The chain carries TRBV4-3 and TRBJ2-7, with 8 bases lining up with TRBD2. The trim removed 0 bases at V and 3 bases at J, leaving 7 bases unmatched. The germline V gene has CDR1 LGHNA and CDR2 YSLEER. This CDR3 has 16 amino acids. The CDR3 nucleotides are TGCGCCAGCAGCCAAGACCGGGGGGGTCGATTCTACGAGCAGTACTTC. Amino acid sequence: CASSQDRGGRFYEQYF.

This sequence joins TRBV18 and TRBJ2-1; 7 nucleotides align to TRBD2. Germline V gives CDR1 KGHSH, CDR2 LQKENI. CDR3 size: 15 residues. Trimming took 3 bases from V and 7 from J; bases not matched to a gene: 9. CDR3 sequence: CASSPLAGVWNEQFF. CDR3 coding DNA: TGTGCCAGCTCACCCCTCGCGGGAGTTTGGAATGAGCAGTTCTTC.

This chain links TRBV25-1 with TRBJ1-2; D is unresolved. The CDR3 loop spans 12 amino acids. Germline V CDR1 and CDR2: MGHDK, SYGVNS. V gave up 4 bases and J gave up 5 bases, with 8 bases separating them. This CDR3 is CASSGTAYGYTF. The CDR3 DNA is TGTGCCAGCAGTGGGACGGCTTATGGCTACACCTTC.

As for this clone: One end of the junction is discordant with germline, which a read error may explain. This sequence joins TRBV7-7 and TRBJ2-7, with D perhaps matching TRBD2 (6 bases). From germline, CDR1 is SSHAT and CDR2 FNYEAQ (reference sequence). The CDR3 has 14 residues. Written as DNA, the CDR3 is TGTGCTAGCAGCCCTGAGGGGAGGTCCTACGAGCAGTACTTC. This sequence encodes CASSPEGRSYEQYF.

For the CDR3, the DNA is TGCGCCAGCAGCCAGGATTCAGGCCACTCTGGAAACACCATATATTTT. As protein: CASSQDSGHSGNTIYF. The gene calls are TRBV4-1 and TRBJ1-3; no clear D gene. The V end was cut by 3 bases, the J end by 0 bases, with 12 bases between. Germline V gene sequence: CDR1 MGHRA, CDR2 YSYEKL. This CDR3 spans 16 amino acids.

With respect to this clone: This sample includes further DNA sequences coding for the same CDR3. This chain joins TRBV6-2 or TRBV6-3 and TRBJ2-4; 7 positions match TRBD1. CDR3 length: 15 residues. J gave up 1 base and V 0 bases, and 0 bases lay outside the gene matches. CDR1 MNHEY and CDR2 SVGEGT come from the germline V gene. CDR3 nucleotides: TGTGCCAGCAGTTACTCGGACAGGGCCAAAAACATTCAGTACTTC. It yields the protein CASSYSDRAKNIQYF.

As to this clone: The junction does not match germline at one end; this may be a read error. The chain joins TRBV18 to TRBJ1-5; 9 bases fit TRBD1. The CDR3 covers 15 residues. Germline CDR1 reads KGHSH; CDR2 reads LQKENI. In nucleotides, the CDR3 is TGTGCCAGCTCGCCACAGGGGGCTAACAATCAGCCCCAGCATTTT. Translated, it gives CASSPQGANNQPQHF.

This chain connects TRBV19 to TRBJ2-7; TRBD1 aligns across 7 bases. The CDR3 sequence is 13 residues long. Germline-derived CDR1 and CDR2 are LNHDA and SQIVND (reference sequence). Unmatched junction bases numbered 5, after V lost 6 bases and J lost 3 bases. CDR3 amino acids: CASSPGQLYEQYF. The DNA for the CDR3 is TGTGCCAGTAGCCCGGGACAGCTCTACGAGCAGTACTTC.

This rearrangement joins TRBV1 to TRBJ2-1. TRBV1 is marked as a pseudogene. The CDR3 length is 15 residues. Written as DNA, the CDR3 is TGCACCAGCAGCCGGGGACCGACCACTCACAATGAGCAGTTCTTC. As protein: CTSSRGPTTHNEQFF.

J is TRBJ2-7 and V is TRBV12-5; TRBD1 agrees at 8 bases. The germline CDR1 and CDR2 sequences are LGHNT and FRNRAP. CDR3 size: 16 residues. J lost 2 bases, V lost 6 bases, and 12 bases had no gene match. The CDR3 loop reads CASGLGPTGATYEQYF. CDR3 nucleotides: TGTGCTAGTGGATTAGGTCCGACAGGGGCTACCTACGAGCAGTACTTC.

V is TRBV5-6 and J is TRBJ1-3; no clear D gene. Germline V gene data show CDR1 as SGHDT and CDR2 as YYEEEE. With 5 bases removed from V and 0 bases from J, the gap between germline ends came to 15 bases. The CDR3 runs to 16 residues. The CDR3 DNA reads TGTGCCAGCAGGGGAACGGACCCGAGCTCTGGAAACACCATATATTTT. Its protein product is CASRGTDPSSGNTIYF.

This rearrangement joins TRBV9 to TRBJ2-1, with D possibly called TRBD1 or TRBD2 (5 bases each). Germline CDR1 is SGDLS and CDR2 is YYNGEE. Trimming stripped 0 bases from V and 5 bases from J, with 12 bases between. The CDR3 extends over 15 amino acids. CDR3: CASSVDPGRDNEQFF. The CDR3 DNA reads TGTGCCAGCAGCGTAGACCCGGGGCGGGACAATGAGCAGTTCTTC. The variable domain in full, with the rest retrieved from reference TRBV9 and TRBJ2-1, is DSGVTQTPKHLITATGQRVTLRCSPRSGDLSVYWYQQSLDQGLQFLIQYYNGEERAKGNILERFSAQQFPDLHSELNLSSLELGDSALYFCASSVDPGRDNEQFFGPGTRLTVL.